This T cell receptor beta chain was documented in a study of blood T cell repertoires in COVID-19 (dated by TCRdb to about 2020). Some background on the complete study: Collaborator samples came from the United States, Italy and Spain and covered acute and convalescent phases of COVID-19. The repertoires were released in a freely available public database intended as a resource for research on the immune response to SARS-CoV-2. The material from the prospective study consisted of cDNA or gDNA derived from T cells, B-cell-depleted T cells, or PBMCs. A de-identified subject ID, COVID-19 status, age in years and sex were almost always included in the sample metadata. Subjects who had been exposed to COVID-19, were actively infected with it, or had recovered from it provided the deeply sampled blood TCRbeta repertoires that made up the dataset. Where available, HLA class I and class II types were obtained from metadata supplied by the sample provider rather than from assay-based typing. Samples came from the ongoing ImmuneRACE study (first 160 participants) plus 1,254 subjects from 6 global collaborators. Summary of the overall study and its limitations: How much clinical and demographic metadata was included differed by source and by participant, and the metadata was provided uncurated.

V lost 0 bases and J lost 2 bases, and the count of bases not matched to a germline gene is 15. The germline V gene supplies CDR1 LGHNA and CDR2 YNFKEQ. The CDR3 contains 19 residues, cysteine and phenylalanine counted. The DNA shown is the 57-base CDR3, in frame from base 1. Participants in the prospective study were enrolled through a virtual design, were aged roughly 18 to 100 years, and lived in fewer than 30 United States geographic areas. In the prospective study, participants were assigned to cohorts based on the clinical history participants reported in a screening survey and a study questionnaire. Exposed participants had been in contact with someone with a PCR-confirmed or clinician-diagnosed COVID-19 case within 2 weeks of study entry. Mobile phlebotomists in the prospective study collected whole blood, serum and a nasopharyngeal or oropharyngeal swab from every participant. Additional blood draws and questionnaires over an approximately two-month period could optionally be provided by prospective study participants. Blood samples from the prospective study were shipped frozen or at room temperature prior to DNA extraction.

In the case of this clone: It lacks a known antigen. No per-base quality is available; no much larger clone lies one base away.

The immunoSEQ Assay, a bias-controlled multiplex PCR, was used to amplify TCRbeta CDR3 regions from genomic DNA. The original methods were these. Within the assay, amplification of reference gene primers was used to estimate how many nucleated cells each sample contained. To quantify the absolute abundance of each unique TCRbeta CDR3 rearrangement, sequence reads were collapsed and filtered. Productive Simpson clonality was computed per sample as the square root of Simpson's diversity index over productive rearrangements. Entries here come from immuneACCESS through TCRdb and include only in-frame sequences with V and J called. Some clones fail to appear in such tables; in the studies checked, an unresolved V gene covers under half of the shortfall, and the cause of the remainder is unknown. Clone size and the V and J calls come from that table; the DNA yielded D and trimming. The sample has about 430,000 clones on record, about 88% of them singletons. About 1.5% of the sample goes to the ten largest clones.

The sequence was collected from a woman aged 18-29 years who had been exposed to COVID-19. The sequenced material came from PBMCs or T cells enriched from blood (not recorded which). Recombination joined TRBV4-2 with TRBJ2-5, with 7 bases in between that match TRBD1. This receptor has the CDR3 CASSQEGGFRGYFQETQYF. The DNA reads as follows: TGTGCCAGCAGCCAAGAAGGGGGCTTCAGGGGGTATTTTCAAGAGACCCAGTACTTC.